This TCR beta chain was documented in a study of blood T cell repertoires in COVID-19. Sequencing used immunoSEQ multiplex PCR; TCRdb keeps in-frame clones, though not all of them. The sample yields roughly 250,000 clones, about 90% seen once. Trimming left V 6 bases short and J 4 bases short, with 15 bases between. CDR1 and CDR2 (germline): MNHEY, SVGAGI. The CDR3 covers 15 residues. The sequence was obtained from a woman between 18 and 29 years old who had recovered from COVID-19. The chain couples TRBV6-5 to TRBJ2-2, with D possibly TRBD1 on 5 matching bases. Sequenced: PBMCs or T cells enriched from blood (not recorded which). In DNA, the CDR3 is TGTGCCAGCAGGACCGAACGAAGGGGCACCGGGGAGCTGTTTTTT. Its protein product is CASRTERRGTGELFF.